One sample yielded the 13 T cell receptor beta chains listed below, sequenced in a study of cytomegalovirus exposure and HLA in healthy donors. Vbeta (60) and Jbeta (13) primers were used in the PCR. Assay: immunoSEQ multiplex PCR; the TCRdb copy retains only in-frame clones and omits some. Of approximately 190,000 clones in the sample, about 70% are singletons; the top ten hold roughly 2.5%. The sequencing input was PBMCs. The source is a man aged 40-50 years in good health and CMV-seropositive.

This clone was counted only a few times. The chain employs TRBV7-2 and TRBJ2-2, with TRBD2 identical over 9 bases. The CDR3 totals 15 residues. Losses at the gene ends were 6 bases for V and 5 bases for J; bases not matched to a gene: 7. Germline-derived CDR1 and CDR2 are SGHTA and FQGNSA. CDR3 in amino acids: CASSMMAGGTGELFF. The DNA for the CDR3 is TGTGCCAGCAGTATGATGGCGGGGGGGACCGGGGAGCTGTTTTTT.

The chain joins TRBV13 to TRBJ2-7, with D possibly being TRBD2 (5 bases). The germline V and J ends were trimmed by 4 bases and 1 base, with 17 bases remaining between them. The CDR3 covers 16 residues. Per germline, CDR1 PRHDT and CDR2 FYEKMQ (reference sequence). The CDR3 region is CASSSTRAPQSYEQYF. The CDR3 bases are TGTGCCAGCAGCTCAACGAGGGCACCCCAATCCTACGAGCAGTACTTC.

V is TRBV27 and J is TRBJ2-1; maybe TRBD2 (5 bases). The CDR3 loop spans 12 amino acids. V lost 2 bases to trimming and J lost 15 bases, with 14 bases between them. CDR1 is MNHEY, CDR2 SMNVEV, per germline (reference sequence). CDR3 sequence reads: CASSLRGSWLFF. The CDR3 bases are TGTGCCAGCAGTTTAAGAGGGAGCTGGCTGTTCTTC.

The chain carries TRBV4-1 and TRBJ1-2; the D gene is possibly TRBD1 (6 bases). The germline V and J ends were trimmed by 0 bases and 4 bases, with 12 bases remaining between them. CDR3 size: 15 residues. Germline CDR1 reads MGHRA; CDR2 reads YSYEKL. CDR3 in DNA: TGCGCCAGCAGCCAAGAAATGAGACAGGTCTATGGCTACACCTTC. Its protein is CASSQEMRQVYGYTF.

This clone came up once. This sequence joins TRBV19 and TRBJ1-5; D not certain. The CDR3 has 14 residues. Trimming took 1 base from V and 5 from J, leaving 9 bases between them. Per germline, CDR1 LNHDA and CDR2 SQIVND (reference sequence). The CDR3 region is CASSIGHGDQPQHF. The CDR3, as DNA: TGTGCCAGTAGTATAGGGCACGGGGATCAGCCCCAGCATTTT.

This chain uses TRBV9 with TRBJ2-7; D is uncertain. This CDR3 comprises 12 residues. V lost 0 bases and J lost 4, with 5 bases in between. CDR1 and CDR2 from the germline V gene are SGDLS and YYNGEE. The chain's CDR3 is CASSVDGYEQYF. The DNA of the CDR3 is TGTGCCAGCAGCGTAGACGGTTACGAGCAGTACTTC.

V is TRBV27 and J is TRBJ2-3, with 14 bases matching TRBD2. CDR1 is MNHEY, CDR2 SMNVEV, per germline (reference sequence). Trimming at V came to 3 bases and at J to 8 bases, leaving 7 bases not matched to a gene. This CDR3 is built from 16 residues. The CDR3 loop reads CASSFSIGLAGGTQYF. The CDR3 bases are TGTGCCAGCAGTTTCTCGATCGGACTAGCGGGAGGTACGCAGTATTTT.

This chain links TRBV9 with TRBJ2-7; 10 nucleotides line up with TRBD1. J gave up 2 bases and V 6 bases, and 14 bases lay outside the gene matches. This CDR3 region has 17 residues. CDR1 and CDR2 from the germline V gene are SGDLS and YYNGEE. The CDR3 loop reads CASTPGRDRGQTYEQYF. The CDR3 nucleotides are TGTGCCAGCACCCCCGGGAGGGACAGGGGACAAACCTACGAGCAGTACTTC.

The CDR3 reads CASSRTGSNEKLFF. DNA of the CDR3: TGTGCCAGCAGTAGGACAGGGAGTAATGAAAAACTGTTTTTT. This chain joins TRBV9 and TRBJ1-4; 8 nucleotides align to TRBD1. J was trimmed by 4 bases and V by 5 bases; bases with no gene match: 4. The length of the CDR3 is 14 residues. The germline V gene has CDR1 SGDLS and CDR2 YYNGEE.

Concerning this clone: The germline gene is not matched at one end of the junction; a read error may be the cause. This sample also contains other DNA sequences that code for the same CDR3. This chain uses TRBV19 with TRBJ2-3; possibly TRBD2 for D (5 bases). The germline gives CDR1 LNHDA, CDR2 SQIVND (reference sequence). This CDR3 region has 15 residues. In DNA, the CDR3 is TGTGCCAGTAGTCAGAGTTCCAGGACTGGGGATACGCAGTACTTT. Its translation: CASSQSSRTGDTQYF.

A note on this clone: The junction departs from germline at one end; a sequencing error may be responsible. The chain is built from TRBV5-1 and TRBJ2-1, with TRBD1 matching 9 bases. This CDR3 spans 15 amino acids. Looked up from germline, CDR1 is SGHRS and CDR2 is YFSETQ. CDR3 region: CASSLGGQGYNGQFF. In nucleotides, the CDR3 is TGCGCCAGCAGCTTGGGGGGACAGGGATACAATGGGCAGTTCTTC.

V gene TRBV20-1 combines with J gene TRBJ1-1; tentative D call: TRBD1 (6 bases). Trimming took off 3 bases at V and 12 bases at J, with 11 bases between the two ends. Germline values: CDR1 DFQATT, CDR2 SNEGSKA (reference sequence). This CDR3 comprises 10 residues. This CDR3 reads CSARATGTFF. CDR3 coding DNA: TGCAGTGCTAGGGCTACAGGGACTTTCTTT.

DNA of the CDR3: TGTGCCAGTAGTATCGTTCCGAACTATGGCTACACCTTC. The encoded protein is CASSIVPNYGYTF. The genes are TRBV19 and TRBJ1-2, with no clear D. The V gene's germline CDR1 is LNHDA and CDR2 SQIVND (reference sequence). V was cut by 3 bases and J by 2 bases, with 7 bases left in between. CDR3 length: 13 residues.